Detailed here is one T cell receptor (beta chain). Its antigen is still unknown. As to time point: blood 4 weeks post-SBRT, at nephrectomy. Treatment here: 15 Gy SBRT to primary tumor, nephrectomy 4 weeks later. Nephrectomy followed 15 Gy stereotactic body radiation by 4 weeks. Produced via immunoSEQ multiplex PCR; TCRdb's table is partial and in-frame only. The table lists about 78,000 clones, 80% to 90% of them singletons. This sample stems from a study of radiation and T cells in renal cell carcinoma. Overall study results and limits: From baseline, blood top tumor clonotypes peaked at 2 weeks post-radiation. Baseline intratumoral clonotype presence is unknown without pretreatment biopsies.

The clonotype comes from a woman in her 70s with renal cell carcinoma. The sequenced sample was blood, obtained from a patient whose treatment included radiotherapy and nephrectomy.

Here the CDR3 DNA reads TGTGCCAGTATGGACCTCAGGGAATCGGGCTACACCTTC. This sequence encodes CASMDLRESGYTF. V is TRBV6-1 and J is TRBJ1-2; D may be TRBD1 (5 bases). The germline V gene has CDR1 MNHNS and CDR2 SASEGT. V gave up 9 bases and J gave up 8 bases, with 19 bases separating them. The CDR3 is 13 amino acids.